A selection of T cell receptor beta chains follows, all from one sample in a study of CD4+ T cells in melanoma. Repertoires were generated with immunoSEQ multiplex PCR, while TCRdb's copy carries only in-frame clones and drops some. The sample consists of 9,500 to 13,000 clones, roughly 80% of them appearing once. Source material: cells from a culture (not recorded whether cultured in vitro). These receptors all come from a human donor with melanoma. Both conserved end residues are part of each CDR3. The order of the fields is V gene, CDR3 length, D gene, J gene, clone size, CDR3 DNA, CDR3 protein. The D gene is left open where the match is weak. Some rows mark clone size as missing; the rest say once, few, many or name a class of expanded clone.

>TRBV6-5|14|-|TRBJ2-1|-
TGTGCCAGCAGTTACAGCCTCTCCTACAATGAGCAGTTCTTC
CASSYSLSYNEQFF
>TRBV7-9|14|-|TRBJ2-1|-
TGTGCCAGCAGCCTAGGGACGCCCTGGGATGAGCAGTTCTTC
CASSLGTPWDEQFF
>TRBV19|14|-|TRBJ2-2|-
TGTGCCAGTAGTACCAGGGGTAGTTCCGGGGAGCTGTTTTTT
CASSTRGSSGELFF
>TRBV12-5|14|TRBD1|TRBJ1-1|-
TGTGCTAGTGGTTTGCCACCCGGACAGGGTGGGGCTTTCTTT
CASGLPPGQGGAFF
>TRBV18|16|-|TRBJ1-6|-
TGTGCCAGCTCTAGGCCCCCCGGAGGGCTTAGTTCACCCCTCCACTTT
CASSRPPGGLSSPLHF
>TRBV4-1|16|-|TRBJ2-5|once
TGCGCCAGCAGCCAACGGCCCGGGACTCCGGGAGAGACCCAGTACTTC
CASSQRPGTPGETQYF
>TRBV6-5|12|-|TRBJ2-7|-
TGTGCCAGGCTGGTAGGGTACTACGAGCAGTACTTC
CARLVGYYEQYF
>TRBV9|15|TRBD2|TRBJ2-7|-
TGTGCCAGCAGCGTTGGGGGGGTGGGCTCCTACGAGCAGTACTTC
CASSVGGVGSYEQYF
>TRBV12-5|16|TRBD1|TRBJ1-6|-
TGTGCTAGTGGTACGGCGACAGGGTTCAGGAATTCACCCCTCCACTTT
CASGTATGFRNSPLHF
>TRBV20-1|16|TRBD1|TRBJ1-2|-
TGCAGTGCTAGTGCAGGACAGGGTCTGAATAACTATGGCTACACCTTC
CSASAGQGLNNYGYTF
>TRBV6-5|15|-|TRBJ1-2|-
TGTGCCAGCGGAAAACAGGACTTCTTTAACTATGGCTACACCTTC
CASGKQDFFNYGYTF
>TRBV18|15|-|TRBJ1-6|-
TGTGCCAGCTCACCAGGGGTATCGGTTTATTCACCCCTCCACTTT
CASSPGVSVYSPLHF
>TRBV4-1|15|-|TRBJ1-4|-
TGCGCCAGCAGCCAGGACGACAGAAAGAATGAAAAACTGTTTTTT
CASSQDDRKNEKLFF
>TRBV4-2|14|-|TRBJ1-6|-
TGTGCCAGCAGCCAAGAGAGGGTTTATTCACCCCTCCACTTT
CASSQERVYSPLHF
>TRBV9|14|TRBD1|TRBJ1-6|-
TGTGCCAGCAGCGTCGACAGGGGGCATTCACCCCTCCACTTT
CASSVDRGHSPLHF
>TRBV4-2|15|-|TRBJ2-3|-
TGTGCCAGCAGCCCCGGGGGGACAAGCACAGATACGCAGTATTTT
CASSPGGTSTDTQYF
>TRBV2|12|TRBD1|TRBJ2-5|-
TGTGCCAGCTTAGGGACAGGGTCAACTCTGTACTTC
CASLGTGSTLYF
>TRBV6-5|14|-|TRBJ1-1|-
TGTGCCACACGCGGCGGGGGGGTCGGCGCTGAAGCTTTCTTT
CATRGGGVGAEAFF
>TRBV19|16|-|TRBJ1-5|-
TGTGCCAGTAGTATAGGCGGCTACAGTTTCAATCAGCCCCAGCATTTT
CASSIGGYSFNQPQHF
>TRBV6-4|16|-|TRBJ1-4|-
TGTGCCAGCAGTGTGGGGGCGGCTGGGACTAATGAAAAACTGTTTTTT
CASSVGAAGTNEKLFF
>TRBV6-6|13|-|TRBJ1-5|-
TGTGCCAGCAGTTACGACGGGAATCAGCCCCAGCATTTT
CASSYDGNQPQHF
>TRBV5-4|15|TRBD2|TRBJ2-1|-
TGTGCCAGCAGCTCCCCTAGCGGGGCAGACAATGAGCAGTTCTTC
CASSSPSGADNEQFF
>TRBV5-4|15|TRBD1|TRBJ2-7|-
TGTGCCAGCAGCCAAGGACAGGGTGGATGGTACGAGCAGTACTTC
CASSQGQGGWYEQYF
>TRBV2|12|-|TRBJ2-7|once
TGTGCCAGCCGGGGGAACGGGTACGAGCAGTACTTC
CASRGNGYEQYF
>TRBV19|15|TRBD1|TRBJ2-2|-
TGTGCCAGTAGTACCCGGGACAGGGGGACCGGGGAGCTGTTTTTT
CASSTRDRGTGELFF
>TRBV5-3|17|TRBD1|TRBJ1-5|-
TGTGCCAGAAGCCGCCCCCGGGACAGGGGCGAAGATCAGCCCCAGCATTTT
CARSRPRDRGEDQPQHF
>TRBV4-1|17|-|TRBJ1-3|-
TGCGCCAGCAGCCAGTTCCGGACAGTTATCTCTGGAAACACCATATATTTT
CASSQFRTVISGNTIYF
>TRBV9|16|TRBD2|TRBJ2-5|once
TGTGCCAGCAGCCGAGGTGGCGGGGGGGCCTTCGAGACCCAGTACTTC
CASSRGGGGAFETQYF
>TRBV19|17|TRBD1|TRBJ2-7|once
TGTGCCAGTAGCAGGGACAGGGGTTCCTGGGGCTCCTACGAGCAGTACTTC
CASSRDRGSWGSYEQYF
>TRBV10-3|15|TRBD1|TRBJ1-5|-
TGTGCCATCAGTAGGGACAGGGGGAGCAATCAGCCCCAGCATTTT
CAISRDRGSNQPQHF
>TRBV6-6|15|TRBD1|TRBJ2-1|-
TGTGCCAGCAGTTACGGGACAGGGTTGGTCAATGAGCAGTTCTTC
CASSYGTGLVNEQFF
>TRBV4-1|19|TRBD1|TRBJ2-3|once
TGCGCCAGCAGCCAAGAGGGGCCCACAGGGGACGGGAGCACAGATACGCAGTATTTT
CASSQEGPTGDGSTDTQYF
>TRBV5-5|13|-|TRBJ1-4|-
TGTGCCAGCAGCTTGGTGCTGGATGAAAAACTGTTTTTT
CASSLVLDEKLFF
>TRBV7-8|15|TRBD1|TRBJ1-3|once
TGTGCCAGCAGCACGGGACAGGGAGTTGGAAACACCATATATTTT
CASSTGQGVGNTIYF
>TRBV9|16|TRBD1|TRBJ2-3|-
TGTGCCAGCAGCGTCCCTTTGGGACAGGGAGTAGATACGCAGTATTTT
CASSVPLGQGVDTQYF
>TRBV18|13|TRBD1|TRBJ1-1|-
TGTGCCAGCTCACCGGTACAGGGGGCTGAAGCTTTCTTT
CASSPVQGAEAFF
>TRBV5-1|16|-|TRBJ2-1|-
TGCGCCAGCAGCTTGGAGGGGCCAGGACGACCCCATGAGCAGTTCTTC
CASSLEGPGRPHEQFF
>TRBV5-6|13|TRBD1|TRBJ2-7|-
TGTGCCAGCAGCGCAGGGGGAGATGGTGAGCAGTACTTC
CASSAGGDGEQYF
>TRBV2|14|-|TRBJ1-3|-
TGTGCCAGCAGTGAATGGGGAGGGGGAAACACCATATATTTT
CASSEWGGGNTIYF
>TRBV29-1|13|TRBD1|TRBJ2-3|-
TGCAGCGTTGAAAAGGGGGCGACAGATACGCAGTATTTT
CSVEKGATDTQYF
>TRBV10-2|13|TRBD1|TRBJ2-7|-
TGCGCCAGCAGTCGGGACAGAGCCTACGAGCAGTACTTC
CASSRDRAYEQYF
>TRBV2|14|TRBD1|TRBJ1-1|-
TGTGCCAGCACTGACAGGGGGGCCGGAACTGAAGCTTTCTTT
CASTDRGAGTEAFF
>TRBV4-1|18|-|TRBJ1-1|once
TGCGCCAGCAGCCAAGTGGAGATCGGGGGAGGGCGGAACACTGAAGCTTTCTTT
CASSQVEIGGGRNTEAFF
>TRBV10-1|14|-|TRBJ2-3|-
TGCGCCAGCAGTGCATCGGGTACGGCAGATACGCAGTATTTT
CASSASGTADTQYF
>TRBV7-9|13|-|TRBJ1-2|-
TGTGCCAGCAGTTGGACCGAGAACTATGGCTACACCTTC
CASSWTENYGYTF
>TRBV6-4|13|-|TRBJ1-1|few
TGTGCCAGCAGCAGCAATTGGAACACTGAAGCTTTCTTT
CASSSNWNTEAFF
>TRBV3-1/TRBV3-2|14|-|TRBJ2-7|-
TGTGCCAGCAGCCAAGTCATGGCGGTGAACGAGCAGTACTTC
CASSQVMAVNEQYF
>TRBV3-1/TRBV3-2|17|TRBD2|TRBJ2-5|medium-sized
TGTGCCAGCAGCCTGGGGGTAGCGGGGGGAAGCCAAGAGACCCAGTACTTC
CASSLGVAGGSQETQYF
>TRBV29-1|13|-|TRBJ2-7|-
TGCAGCGCCGGGGACCCGTCTCGGAACGAGCAGTACTTC
CSAGDPSRNEQYF
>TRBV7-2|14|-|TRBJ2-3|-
TGTGCCAGCAGCTTTGGGGGCGGGGTAGATACGCAGTATTTT
CASSFGGGVDTQYF
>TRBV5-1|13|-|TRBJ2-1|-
TGCGCCAGCAGCTTAACGGTACGGGATGAGCAGTTCTTC
CASSLTVRDEQFF
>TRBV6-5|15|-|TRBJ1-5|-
TGTGCCAGCAGTTACGGTAGGAGTCCGAAGCAGCCCCAGCATTTT
CASSYGRSPKQPQHF
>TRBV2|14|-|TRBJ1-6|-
TGTGCCAGCAGTAATGAACACGTTAATTCACCCCTCCACTTT
CASSNEHVNSPLHF
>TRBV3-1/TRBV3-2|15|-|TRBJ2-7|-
TGTGCCAGCAGCCAAGACGTCGGGAGCTCCTACGAGCAGTACTTC
CASSQDVGSSYEQYF
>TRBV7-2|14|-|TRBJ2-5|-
TGTGCCAGCAGCTTATCTCGGTACCAAGAGACCCAGTACTTC
CASSLSRYQETQYF
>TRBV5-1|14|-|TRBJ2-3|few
TGCGCCAGCAGCTTGGGGACTAGCACAGATACGCAGTATTTT
CASSLGTSTDTQYF
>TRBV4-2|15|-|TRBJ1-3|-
TGTGCCAGCAGCCCTTACGACAGTGGGAGAAACACCATATATTTT
CASSPYDSGRNTIYF
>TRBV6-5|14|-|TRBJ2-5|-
TGTGCCAGCAGTTACTCAATCGGTGGAGAGACCCAGTACTTC
CASSYSIGGETQYF
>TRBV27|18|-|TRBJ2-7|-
TGTGCCAGCAGTTTAAGACCCCCAGGGGTTTATTTCGCTTACGAGCAGTACTTC
CASSLRPPGVYFAYEQYF